The 8 T cell receptor beta chains listed next were all sequenced from one sample in a study of T cell clonotyping in hematopoietic cell transplantation. The method was immunoSEQ multiplex PCR; TCRdb's version includes in-frame clones alone and lacks a portion of them. The sample includes roughly 15,000 clones, about 60% of them seen just once. The specimen sequenced was PBMCs. These receptors were collected from a human donor who either received an allogeneic hematopoietic cell transplant for a myeloid malignancy or was a related donor (not recorded which). Some clones in this sample may be carry-over from other donors' samples.

This chain uses TRBV4-2 with TRBJ2-1, with D uncertain. Germline values: CDR1 LGHNA, CDR2 YNFKEQ. There are 16 residues in the CDR3. With 0 bases removed from V and 0 bases from J, the gap between germline ends came to 9 bases. CDR3 loop: CASSQDRAASYNEQFF. The DNA for the CDR3 is TGTGCCAGCAGCCAAGACCGCGCGGCCTCCTACAATGAGCAGTTCTTC.

CDR3 region: CASSGDRSGYTF. As DNA, the CDR3 is TGTGCCAGCAGCGGGGACCGCTCCGGCTACACCTTC. The chain uses TRBV2 and TRBJ1-2; D is possibly TRBD1 (5 bases). The germline gives CDR1 SNHLY, CDR2 FYNNEI. The germline V and J ends were trimmed by 6 bases and 8 bases, with 13 bases remaining between them. The CDR3 is 12 residues long.

The chain employs TRBV6-1 and TRBJ2-1; D call uncertain. The CDR3 runs to 13 residues. The germline CDR1 and CDR2 sequences are MNHNS and SASEGT. The V gene lost 2 bases and the J gene lost 6 bases, with 8 bases spanning the gap. The CDR3 spells CASSEINFNEQFF. CDR3 nucleotides: TGTGCCAGCAGTGAAATAAACTTCAATGAGCAGTTCTTC.

The chain is built from TRBV30 and TRBJ2-5; D remains unclear. The DNA end is a closer match to TRBJ2-7, so the J assignment may be wrong. The CDR3 is 13 amino acids. Per the germline V gene, CDR1 is GTSNPN and CDR2 is SVGIG (reference sequence). CDR3 sequence (DNA): TGTGCCGCGGACGGTGAGCTCTCCTACGAGCAGTACTTC. Translated: CAADGELSYEQYF.

The chain has TRBV5-1 and TRBJ1-6, with D possibly TRBD1 on 6 matching bases. V was shortened by 5 bases and J by 10 bases, with 10 bases between the two germline ends. Per the germline V gene, CDR1 is SGHRS and CDR2 is YFSETQ. The CDR3 length is 12 residues. DNA for the CDR3: TGCGCCAGCAGGGCAGGGGACTCACCCCTCCACTTT. Residues: CASRAGDSPLHF.

The chain combines TRBV30 with TRBJ2-1, with a tentative D call TRBD2 (6 bases). CDR3 length: 14 amino acids. Deletions cut 3 bases from V and 7 bases from J, with 16 bases between. CDR1 and CDR2 (germline): GTSNPN, SVGIG (reference sequence). The chain's CDR3 is CAWRGGARMNEQFF. The CDR3 DNA is TGTGCCTGGAGAGGAGGGGCGCGAATGAATGAGCAGTTCTTC.

This clone was seen a handful of times. CDR3: CASSLGHEQYF. CDR3 sequence (DNA): TGTGCCAGCAGTTTAGGCCACGAGCAGTACTTC. J is TRBJ2-7 and V is TRBV28; D is unclear. V gave up 2 bases and J gave up 5 bases, with 4 bases separating them. This CDR3 is built from 11 residues. CDR1 and CDR2 from the germline V gene are MDHEN and SYDVKM.

The genes are TRBV5-1 and TRBJ1-3; 9 bases align to TRBD1. This CDR3 is built from 14 residues. Germline V gene sequence: CDR1 SGHRS, CDR2 YFSETQ. Trimming cost V 4 bases and J 2 bases; bases outside gene matches: 1. The CDR3 DNA follows: TGCGCCAGCAGCCGACAGGGGGCTGGAAACACCATATATTTT. This encodes CASSRQGAGNTIYF. The variable domain in full, completed from reference TRBV5-1 and TRBJ1-3, reads KAGVTQTPRYLIKTRGQQVTLSCSPISGHRSVSWYQQTPGQGLQFLFEYFSETQRNKGNFPGRFSGRQFSNSRSEMNVSTLELGDSALYLCASSRQGAGNTIYFGEGSWLTVV.